The rows below give T cell receptor beta chains drawn from one sample of a study of cytomegalovirus exposure and HLA in healthy donors. TCRdb keeps only in-frame clones here, not all; method: immunoSEQ multiplex PCR. The sample shows over 65,000 clones, around 79% of them seen only once. The sample was PBMCs. The source is a woman in her 30s in good health and CMV-seropositive. The CDR3 runs from the conserved cysteine through the conserved F or W. The order of the fields is D gene, V gene, clone size, J gene, CDR3 protein, CDR3 DNA. A D gene is named only where the DNA matches it firmly. Rows may omit the clone size; those that give it use once, few, many or a size class.

D: TRBD1; V: TRBV6-1; size: few; J: TRBJ1-4; CDR3: CASVDRPPEPAKLFF; DNA: TGTGCCAGCGTGGACAGGCCGCCCGAGCCTGCAAAACTGTTTTTT
D: .; V: TRBV10-3; size: .; J: TRBJ1-1; CDR3: CAINTQLGGVSTEAFF; DNA: TGTGCCATCAATACACAATTGGGGGGAGTATCCACTGAAGCTTTCTTT
D: .; V: TRBV6-1; size: .; J: TRBJ2-7; CDR3: CASRGDNYEQYF; DNA: TGTGCCAGCAGAGGGGACAACTACGAGCAGTACTTC
D: TRBD2; V: TRBV18; size: .; J: TRBJ2-7; CDR3: CASSPGGFEQYF; DNA: TGTGCCAGCTCACCGGGGGGGTTCGAGCAGTACTTC
D: .; V: TRBV2; size: .; J: TRBJ2-3; CDR3: CASSVARAPDTQYF; DNA: TGTGCCAGCAGTGTAGCGAGGGCTCCAGATACGCAGTATTTT
D: TRBD2; V: TRBV5-1; size: .; J: TRBJ2-7; CDR3: CASSPRGSWEQYF; DNA: TGCGCCAGCAGCCCGCGGGGGTCCTGGGAGCAGTACTTC
D: .; V: TRBV28; size: .; J: TRBJ1-1; CDR3: CASRSGGVGYTEAFF; DNA: TGTGCCAGCAGGTCGGGGGGGGTCGGGTACACTGAAGCTTTCTTT
D: .; V: TRBV30; size: .; J: TRBJ1-6; CDR3: CAWSGGGSSYNSPLHF; DNA: TGTGCCTGGAGTGGTGGAGGGAGCTCCTATAATTCACCCCTCCACTTT
D: TRBD1; V: TRBV5-6; size: few; J: TRBJ1-2; CDR3: CASSQGQAYGYTF; DNA: TGTGCCAGCAGTCAAGGACAGGCCTATGGCTACACCTTC
D: .; V: TRBV13; size: .; J: TRBJ1-4; CDR3: CASSDRGSIANEKLFF; DNA: TGTGCCAGCAGCGATAGGGGTTCAATAGCTAATGAAAAACTGTTTTTT
D: .; V: TRBV29-1; size: .; J: TRBJ2-2; CDR3: CSVGQSATGELFF; DNA: TGCAGCGTTGGACAATCGGCCACCGGGGAGCTGTTTTTT
D: TRBD2; V: TRBV29-1; size: .; J: TRBJ2-1; CDR3: CSVAGRASLNEQFF; DNA: TGCAGCGTTGCCGGGAGGGCCTCCCTCAATGAGCAGTTCTTC
D: TRBD2; V: TRBV7-6; size: .; J: TRBJ2-5; CDR3: CASSLGTSGRKETQYF; DNA: TGTGCCAGCAGCTTAGGAACTAGCGGGAGAAAGGAGACCCAGTACTTC
D: .; V: TRBV10-3; size: few; J: TRBJ1-5; CDR3: CAISDQVNQPQHF; DNA: TGTGCCATCAGTGACCAGGTGAATCAGCCCCAGCATTTT
D: .; V: TRBV6-1; size: .; J: TRBJ2-7; CDR3: CASSARLPGEEQYF; DNA: TGTGCCAGCAGTGCCCGTTTGCCCGGGGAAGAGCAGTACTTC
D: TRBD2; V: TRBV29-1; size: .; J: TRBJ2-2; CDR3: CSVEDGREGRGGELFF; DNA: TGCAGCGTTGAGGACGGGCGGGAGGGCCGGGGCGGGGAGCTGTTTTTT
D: TRBD2; V: TRBV5-1; size: .; J: TRBJ2-5; CDR3: CASSVPLAGVQETQYF; DNA: TGCGCCAGCAGCGTGCCCCTAGCGGGAGTTCAAGAGACCCAGTACTTC
D: .; V: TRBV4-3; size: .; J: TRBJ2-1; CDR3: CASSQDFTGRNNEQFF; DNA: TGCGCCAGCAGCCAAGATTTTACGGGTAGAAACAATGAGCAGTTCTTC
D: TRBD2; V: TRBV5-1; size: few; J: TRBJ2-7; CDR3: CASSLIAGSSYEQYF; DNA: TGCGCCAGCAGCTTAATAGCGGGGTCCTCCTACGAGCAGTACTTC
D: .; V: TRBV9; size: .; J: TRBJ1-2; CDR3: CASSVGSGGGYTF; DNA: TGTGCCAGCAGCGTAGGATCGGGTGGGGGCTACACCTTC
D: TRBD2; V: TRBV28; size: .; J: TRBJ2-7; CDR3: CASSFRIRGGSYEQYF; DNA: TGTGCCAGCAGTTTTAGGATCCGGGGGGGTTCCTACGAGCAGTACTTC
D: TRBD2; V: TRBV5-1; size: .; J: TRBJ2-7; CDR3: CASSLALAGAHYEQYF; DNA: TGCGCCAGCAGCTTGGCACTAGCGGGAGCACACTACGAGCAGTACTTC